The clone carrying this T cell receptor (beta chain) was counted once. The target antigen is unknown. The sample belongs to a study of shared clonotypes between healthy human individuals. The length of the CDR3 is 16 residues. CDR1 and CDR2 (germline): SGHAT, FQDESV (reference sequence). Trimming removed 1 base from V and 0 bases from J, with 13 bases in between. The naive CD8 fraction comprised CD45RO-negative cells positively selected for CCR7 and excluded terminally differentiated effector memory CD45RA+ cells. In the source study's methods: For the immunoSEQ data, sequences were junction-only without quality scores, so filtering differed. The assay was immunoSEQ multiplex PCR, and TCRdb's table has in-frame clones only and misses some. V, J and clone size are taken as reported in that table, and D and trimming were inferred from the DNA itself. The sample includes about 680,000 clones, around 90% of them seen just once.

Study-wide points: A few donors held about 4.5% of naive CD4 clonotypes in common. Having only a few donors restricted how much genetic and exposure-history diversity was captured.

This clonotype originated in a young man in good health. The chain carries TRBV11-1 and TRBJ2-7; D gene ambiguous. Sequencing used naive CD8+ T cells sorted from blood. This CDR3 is CASSLEDGAPSYEQYF. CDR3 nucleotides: TGTGCCAGCAGCTTAGAGGACGGCGCACCCTCCTACGAGCAGTACTTC.